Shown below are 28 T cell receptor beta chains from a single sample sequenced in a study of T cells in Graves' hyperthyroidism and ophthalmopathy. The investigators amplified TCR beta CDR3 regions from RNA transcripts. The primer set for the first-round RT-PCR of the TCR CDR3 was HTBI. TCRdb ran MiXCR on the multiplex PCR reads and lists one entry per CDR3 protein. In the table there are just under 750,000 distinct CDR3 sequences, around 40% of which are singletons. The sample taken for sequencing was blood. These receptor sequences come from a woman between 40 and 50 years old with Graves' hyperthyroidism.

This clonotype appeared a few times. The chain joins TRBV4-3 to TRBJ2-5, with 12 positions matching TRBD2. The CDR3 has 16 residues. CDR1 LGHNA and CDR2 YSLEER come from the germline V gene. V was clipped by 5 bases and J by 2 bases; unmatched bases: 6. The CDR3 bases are TGCGCCAGCAGCGAAGCGACTAGCGGGGGACAAGAGACCCAGTACTTC. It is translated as CASSEATSGGQETQYF.

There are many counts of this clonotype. The CDR3 sequence is CASSPQGRGYEQYF. In nucleotides, the CDR3 is TGCGCCAGCAGCCCGCAAGGCAGGGGCTACGAGCAGTACTTC. The rearrangement links TRBV4-1 to TRBJ2-7; tentatively, D is TRBD1 (6 bases). Trimming pared 4 bases from V and 3 bases from J, leaving 13 bases between. The CDR3 is made up of 14 amino acids. Germline values: CDR1 MGHRA, CDR2 YSYEKL.

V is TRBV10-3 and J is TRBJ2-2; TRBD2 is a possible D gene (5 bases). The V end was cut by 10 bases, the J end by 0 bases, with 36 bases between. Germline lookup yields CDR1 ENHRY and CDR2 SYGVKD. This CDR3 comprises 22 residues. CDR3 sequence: CASSQDPSASLSGAPNTGELFF. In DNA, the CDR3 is TGTGCCAGCAGCCAAGATCCTTCAGCGAGTCTCAGCGGCGCCCCGAACACCGGGGAGCTGTTTTTT.

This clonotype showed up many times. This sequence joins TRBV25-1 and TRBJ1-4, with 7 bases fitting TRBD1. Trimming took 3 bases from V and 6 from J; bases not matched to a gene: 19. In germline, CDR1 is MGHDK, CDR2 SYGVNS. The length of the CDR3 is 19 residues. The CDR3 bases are TGTGCCAGCAGTGATTTTGTGGTCCGGGACAGATGGGGGGATGAAAAACTGTTTTTT. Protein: CASSDFVVRDRWGDEKLFF.

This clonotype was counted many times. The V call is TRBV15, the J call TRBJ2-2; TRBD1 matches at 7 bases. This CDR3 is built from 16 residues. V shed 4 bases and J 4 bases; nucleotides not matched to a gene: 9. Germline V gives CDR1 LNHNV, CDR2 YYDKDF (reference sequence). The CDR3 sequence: CATSKSRTGSTGELFF. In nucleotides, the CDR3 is TGTGCCACCAGCAAATCGCGGACAGGCAGCACCGGGGAGCTGTTTTTT.

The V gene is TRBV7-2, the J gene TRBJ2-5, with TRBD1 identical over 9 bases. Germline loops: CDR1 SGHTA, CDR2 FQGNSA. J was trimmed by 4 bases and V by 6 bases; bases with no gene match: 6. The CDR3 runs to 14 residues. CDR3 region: CASSLRGQGETQYF. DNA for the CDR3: TGTGCCAGCAGTTTAAGGGGACAGGGAGAGACCCAGTACTTC.

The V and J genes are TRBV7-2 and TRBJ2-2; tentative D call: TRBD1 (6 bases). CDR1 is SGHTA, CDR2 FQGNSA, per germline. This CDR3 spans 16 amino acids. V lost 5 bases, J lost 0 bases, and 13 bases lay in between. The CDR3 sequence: CASSLAGTSNTGELFF. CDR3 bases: TGTGCCAGCAGCCTCGCCGGGACATCGAACACCGGGGAGCTGTTTTTT.

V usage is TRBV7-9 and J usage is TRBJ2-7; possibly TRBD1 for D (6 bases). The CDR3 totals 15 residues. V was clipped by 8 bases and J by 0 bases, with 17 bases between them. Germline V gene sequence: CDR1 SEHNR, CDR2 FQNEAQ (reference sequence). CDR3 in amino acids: CASGKPGTTSYEQYF. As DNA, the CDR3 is TGTGCCAGCGGAAAACCCGGGACAACCTCCTACGAGCAGTACTTC.

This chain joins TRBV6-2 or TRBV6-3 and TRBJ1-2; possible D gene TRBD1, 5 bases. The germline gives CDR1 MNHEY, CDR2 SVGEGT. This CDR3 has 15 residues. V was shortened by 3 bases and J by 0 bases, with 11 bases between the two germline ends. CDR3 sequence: CASSYSQAANYGYTF. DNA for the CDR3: TGTGCCAGCAGTTATTCACAGGCGGCTAACTATGGCTACACCTTC.

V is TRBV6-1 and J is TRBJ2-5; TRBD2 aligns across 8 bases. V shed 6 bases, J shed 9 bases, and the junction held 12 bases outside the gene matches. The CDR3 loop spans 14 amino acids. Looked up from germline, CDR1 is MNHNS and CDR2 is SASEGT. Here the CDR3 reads CASRNGRGAGAQYF. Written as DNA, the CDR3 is TGTGCCAGCAGGAACGGGAGGGGGGCCGGGGCCCAGTACTTC.

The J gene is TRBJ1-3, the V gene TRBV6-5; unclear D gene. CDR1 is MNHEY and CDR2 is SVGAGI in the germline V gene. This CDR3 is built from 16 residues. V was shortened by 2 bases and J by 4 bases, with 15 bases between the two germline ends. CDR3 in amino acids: CASSYPGRLGGNTIYF. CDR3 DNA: TGTGCCAGCAGTTACCCGGGCCGTCTTGGAGGAAACACCATATATTTT.

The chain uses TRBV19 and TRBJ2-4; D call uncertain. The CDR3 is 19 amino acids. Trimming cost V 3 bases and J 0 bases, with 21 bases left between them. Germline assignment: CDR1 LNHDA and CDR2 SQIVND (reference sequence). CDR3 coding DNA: TGTGCCAGTAGTATGGCGCCCGCGTGGCTGGAAATAGCCAAAAACATTCAGTACTTC. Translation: CASSMAPAWLEIAKNIQYF.

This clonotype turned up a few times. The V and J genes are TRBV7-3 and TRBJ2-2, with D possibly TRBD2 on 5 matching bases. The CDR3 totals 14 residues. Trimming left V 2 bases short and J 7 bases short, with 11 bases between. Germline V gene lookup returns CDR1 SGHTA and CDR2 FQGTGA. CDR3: CASSLRRVGGELFF. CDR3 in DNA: TGTGCCAGCAGCTTACGGCGGGTTGGCGGGGAGCTGTTTTTT. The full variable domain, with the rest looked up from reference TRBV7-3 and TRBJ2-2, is GAGVSQTPSNKVTEKGKYVELRCDPISGHTALYWYRQSLGQGPEFLIYFQGTGAADDSGLPNDRFFAVRPEGSVSTLKIQRTERGDSAVYLCASSLRRVGGELFFGEGSRLTVL.

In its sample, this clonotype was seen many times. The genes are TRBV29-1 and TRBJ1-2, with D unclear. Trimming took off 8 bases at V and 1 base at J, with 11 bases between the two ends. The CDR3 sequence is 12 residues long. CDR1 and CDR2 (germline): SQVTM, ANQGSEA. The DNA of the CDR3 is TGCAGCCATTATTCCGTTAACTATGGCTACACCTTC. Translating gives CSHYSVNYGYTF.

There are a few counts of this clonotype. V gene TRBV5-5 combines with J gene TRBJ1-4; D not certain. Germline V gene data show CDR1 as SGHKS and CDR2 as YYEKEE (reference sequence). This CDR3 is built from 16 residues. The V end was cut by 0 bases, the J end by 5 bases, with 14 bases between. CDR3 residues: CASSLGTALVNEKLFF. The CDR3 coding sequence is TGTGCCAGCAGCTTGGGCACAGCCTTAGTAAATGAAAAACTGTTTTTT.

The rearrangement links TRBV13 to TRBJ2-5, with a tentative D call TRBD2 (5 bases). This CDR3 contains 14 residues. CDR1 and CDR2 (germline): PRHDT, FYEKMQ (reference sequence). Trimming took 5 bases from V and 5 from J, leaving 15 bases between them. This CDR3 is CASSPPSERETQYF. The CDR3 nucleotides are TGTGCCAGCAGCCCACCCTCTGAGCGGGAGACCCAGTACTTC. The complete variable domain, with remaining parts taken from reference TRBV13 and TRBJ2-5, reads AAGVIQSPRHLIKEKRETATLKCYPIPRHDTVYWYQQGPGQDPQFLISFYEKMQSDKGSIPDRFSAQQFSDYHSELNMSSLELGDSALYFCASSPPSERETQYFGPGTRLLVL.

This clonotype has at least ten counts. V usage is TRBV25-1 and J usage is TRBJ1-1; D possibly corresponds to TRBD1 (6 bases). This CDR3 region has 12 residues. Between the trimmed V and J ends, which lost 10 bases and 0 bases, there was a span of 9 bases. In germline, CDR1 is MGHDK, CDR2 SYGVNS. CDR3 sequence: CAIQGLNTEAFF. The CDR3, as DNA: TGTGCCATCCAGGGGCTGAACACTGAAGCTTTCTTT.

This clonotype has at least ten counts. CDR3 loop: CASGNEKLFF. The CDR3 DNA reads as TGTGCCAGCGGTAATGAAAAACTGTTTTTT. The chain employs TRBV7-6 and TRBJ1-4; unclear D gene. Trimming cost V 8 bases and J 4 bases, with 2 bases left between them. Looked up from germline, CDR1 is SGHVS and CDR2 is FNYEAQ. This CDR3 comprises 10 residues.

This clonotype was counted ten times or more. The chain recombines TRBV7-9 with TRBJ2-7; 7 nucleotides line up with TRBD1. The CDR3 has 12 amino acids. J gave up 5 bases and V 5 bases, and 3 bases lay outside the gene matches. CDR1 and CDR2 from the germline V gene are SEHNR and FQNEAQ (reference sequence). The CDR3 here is CASSATGDEQYF. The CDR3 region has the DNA TGTGCCAGCAGCGCTACAGGGGACGAGCAGTACTTC.

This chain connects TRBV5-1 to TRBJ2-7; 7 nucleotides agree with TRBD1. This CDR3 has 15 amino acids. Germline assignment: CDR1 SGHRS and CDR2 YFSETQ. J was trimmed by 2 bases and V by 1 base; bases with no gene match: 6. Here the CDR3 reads CASSLYPGTAYEQYF. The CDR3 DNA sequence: TGCGCCAGCAGCTTGTATCCGGGGACAGCCTACGAGCAGTACTTC.

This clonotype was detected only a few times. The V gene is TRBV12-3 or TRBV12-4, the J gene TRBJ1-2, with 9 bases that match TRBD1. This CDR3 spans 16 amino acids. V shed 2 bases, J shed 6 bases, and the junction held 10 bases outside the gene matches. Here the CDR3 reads CASSLPAGTGMNGYTF. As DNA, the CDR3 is TGTGCCAGCAGTTTACCTGCCGGGACAGGGATGAATGGCTACACCTTC.

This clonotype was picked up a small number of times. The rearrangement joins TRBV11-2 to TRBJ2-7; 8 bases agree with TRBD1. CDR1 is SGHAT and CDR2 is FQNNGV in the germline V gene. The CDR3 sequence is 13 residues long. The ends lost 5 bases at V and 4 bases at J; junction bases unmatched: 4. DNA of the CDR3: TGTGCCAGCAGCGGGAACAGGGGGTACGAGCAGTACTTC. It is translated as CASSGNRGYEQYF.

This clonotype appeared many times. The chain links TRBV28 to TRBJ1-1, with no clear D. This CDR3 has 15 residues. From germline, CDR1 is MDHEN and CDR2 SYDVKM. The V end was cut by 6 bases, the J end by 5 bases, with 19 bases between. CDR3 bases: TGTGCCAGCAGCGCTTCGCTGGGTATCGTGACTGAAGCTTTCTTT. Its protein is CASSASLGIVTEAFF. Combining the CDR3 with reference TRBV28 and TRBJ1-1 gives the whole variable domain DVKVTQSSRYLVKRTGEKVFLECVQDMDHENMFWYRQDPGLGLRLIYFSYDVKMKEKGDIPEGYSVSREKKERFSLILESASTNQTSMYLCASSASLGIVTEAFFGQGTRLTVV.

The CDR3 nucleotides are TGTGCCAGCAGCCAGGGGGGGTTAAATGAGCAGTTCTTC. This sequence encodes CASSQGGLNEQFF. V is TRBV7-2 and J is TRBJ2-1, with D perhaps TRBD1 or TRBD2 (7 bases each). Germline CDR1 reads SGHTA; CDR2 reads FQGNSA. CDR3 length: 13 residues. Trimming removed 5 bases from V and 7 bases from J, with 12 bases in between.

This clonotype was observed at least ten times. The CDR3 region has the DNA TGTGCCAGCAGCTTAGCAGAAGGGTACTCCTACGAGCAGTACTTC. It encodes CASSLAEGYSYEQYF. The chain combines TRBV7-6 with TRBJ2-7; D remains ambiguous. Trimming removed 0 bases at V and 0 bases at J, with 9 bases between. The CDR3 is 15 residues long. Looked up from germline, CDR1 is SGHVS and CDR2 is FNYEAQ.

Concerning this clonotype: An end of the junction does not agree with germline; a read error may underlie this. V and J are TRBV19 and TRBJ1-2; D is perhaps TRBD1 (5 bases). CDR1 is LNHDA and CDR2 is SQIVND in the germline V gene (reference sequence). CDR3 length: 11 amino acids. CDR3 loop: CASRRDSGTAF. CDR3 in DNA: TGTGCCAGTAGGAGGGACTCAGGTACCGCCTTC.

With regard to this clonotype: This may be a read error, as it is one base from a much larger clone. CDR3 nucleotides: TGCGCCAGCAGCCAAGAAGGCGGCAACTGTGGCTACACCTTC. Protein sequence: CASSQEGGNCGYTF. The V gene is TRBV4-3, the J gene TRBJ1-2; D is uncertain. Germline V gene data show CDR1 as LGHNA and CDR2 as YSLEER. This CDR3 contains 14 residues.

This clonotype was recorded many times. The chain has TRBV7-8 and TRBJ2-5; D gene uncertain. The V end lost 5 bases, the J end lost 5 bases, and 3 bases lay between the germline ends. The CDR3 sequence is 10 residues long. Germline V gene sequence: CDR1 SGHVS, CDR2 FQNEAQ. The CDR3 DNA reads TGTGCCAGCAGCCGGGAGACCCAGTACTTC. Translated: CASSRETQYF.